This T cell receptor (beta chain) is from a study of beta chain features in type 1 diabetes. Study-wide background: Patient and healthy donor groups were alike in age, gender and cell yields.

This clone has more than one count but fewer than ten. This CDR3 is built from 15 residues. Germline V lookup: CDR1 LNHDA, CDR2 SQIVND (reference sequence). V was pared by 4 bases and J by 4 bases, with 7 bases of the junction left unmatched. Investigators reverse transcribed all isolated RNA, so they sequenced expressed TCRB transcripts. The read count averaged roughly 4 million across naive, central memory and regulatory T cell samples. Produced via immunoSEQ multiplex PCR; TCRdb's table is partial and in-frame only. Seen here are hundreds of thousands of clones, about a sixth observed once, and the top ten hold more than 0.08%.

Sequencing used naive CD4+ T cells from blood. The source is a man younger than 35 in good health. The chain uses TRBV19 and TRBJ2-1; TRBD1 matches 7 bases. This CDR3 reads CASSSTRDSYNEQFF. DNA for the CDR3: TGTGCCAGTAGTAGTACGAGGGACAGTTACAATGAGCAGTTCTTC. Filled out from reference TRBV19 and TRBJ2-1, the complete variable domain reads DGGITQSPKYLFRKEGQNVTLSCEQNLNHDAMYWYRQDPGQGLRLIYYSQIVNDFQKGDIAEGYSVSREKKESFPLTVTSAQKNPTAFYLCASSSTRDSYNEQFFGPGTRLTVL.